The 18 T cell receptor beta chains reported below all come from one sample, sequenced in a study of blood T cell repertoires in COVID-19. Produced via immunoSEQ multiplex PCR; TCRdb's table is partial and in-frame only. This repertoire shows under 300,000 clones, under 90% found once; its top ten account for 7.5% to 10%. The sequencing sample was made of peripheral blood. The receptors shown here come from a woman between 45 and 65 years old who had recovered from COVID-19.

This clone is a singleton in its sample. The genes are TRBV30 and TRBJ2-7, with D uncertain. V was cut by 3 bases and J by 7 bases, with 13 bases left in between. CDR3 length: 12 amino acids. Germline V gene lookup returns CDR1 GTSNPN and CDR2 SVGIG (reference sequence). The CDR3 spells CAWSASRWEQYF. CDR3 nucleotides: TGTGCCTGGAGCGCCTCCCGGTGGGAGCAGTACTTC.

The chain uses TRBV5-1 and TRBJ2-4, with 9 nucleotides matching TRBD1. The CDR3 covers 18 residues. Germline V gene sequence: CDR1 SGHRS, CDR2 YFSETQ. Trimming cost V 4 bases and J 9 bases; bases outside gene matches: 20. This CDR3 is CASSLRTGVDSGGGIQYF. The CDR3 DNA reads TGCGCCAGCAGCCTGAGGACAGGGGTTGATAGCGGAGGCGGCATTCAGTACTTC. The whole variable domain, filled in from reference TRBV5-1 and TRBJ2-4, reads KAGVTQTPRYLIKTRGQQVTLSCSPISGHRSVSWYQQTPGQGLQFLFEYFSETQRNKGNFPGRFSGRQFSNSRSEMNVSTLELGDSALYLCASSLRTGVDSGGGIQYFGAGTRLSVL.

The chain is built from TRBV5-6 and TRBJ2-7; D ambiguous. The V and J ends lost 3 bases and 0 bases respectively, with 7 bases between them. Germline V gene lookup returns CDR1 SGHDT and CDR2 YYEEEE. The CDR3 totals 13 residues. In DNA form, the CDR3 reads TGTGCCAGCAGCTCCCAGTTCTCCTACGAGCAGTACTTC. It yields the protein CASSSQFSYEQYF.

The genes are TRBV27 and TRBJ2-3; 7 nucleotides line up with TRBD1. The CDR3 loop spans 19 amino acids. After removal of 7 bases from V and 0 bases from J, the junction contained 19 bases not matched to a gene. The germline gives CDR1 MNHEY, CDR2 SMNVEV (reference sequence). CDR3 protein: CASMSIYEFWTGSTDTQYF. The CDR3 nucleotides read TGTGCCAGCATGAGTATCTATGAATTCTGGACAGGAAGCACAGATACGCAGTATTTT.

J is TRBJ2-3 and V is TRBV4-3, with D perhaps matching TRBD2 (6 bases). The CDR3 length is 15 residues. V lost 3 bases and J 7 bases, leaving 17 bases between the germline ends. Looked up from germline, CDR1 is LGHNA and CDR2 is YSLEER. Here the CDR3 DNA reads TGCGCCAGCAGCCAGTCCGGGACGGCGGGGAATACGCAGTATTTT. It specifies CASSQSGTAGNTQYF.

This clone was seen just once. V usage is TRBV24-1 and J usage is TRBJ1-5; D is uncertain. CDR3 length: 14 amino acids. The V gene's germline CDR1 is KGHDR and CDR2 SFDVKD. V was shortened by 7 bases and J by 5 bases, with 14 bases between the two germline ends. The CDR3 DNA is TGTGCCACCAGACAAGCGGGCCGAGATCAGCCCCAGCATTTT. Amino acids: CATRQAGRDQPQHF.

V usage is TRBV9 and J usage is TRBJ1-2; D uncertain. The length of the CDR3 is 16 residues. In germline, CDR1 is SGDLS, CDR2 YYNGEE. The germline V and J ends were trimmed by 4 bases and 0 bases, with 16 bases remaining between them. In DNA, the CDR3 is TGTGCCAGCAGCCCCCGGTTGGAGCATGCTAACTATGGCTACACCTTC. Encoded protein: CASSPRLEHANYGYTF. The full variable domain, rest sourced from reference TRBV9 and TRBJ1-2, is DSGVTQTPKHLITATGQRVTLRCSPRSGDLSVYWYQQSLDQGLQFLIQYYNGEERAKGNILERFSAQQFPDLHSELNLSSLELGDSALYFCASSPRLEHANYGYTFGSGTRLTVV.

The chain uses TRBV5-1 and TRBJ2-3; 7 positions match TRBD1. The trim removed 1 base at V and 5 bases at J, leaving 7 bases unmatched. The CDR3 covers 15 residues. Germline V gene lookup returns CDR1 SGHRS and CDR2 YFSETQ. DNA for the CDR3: TGCGCCAGCAGCTTGACAGGGGAGCCCCAAGATACGCAGTATTTT. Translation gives CASSLTGEPQDTQYF.

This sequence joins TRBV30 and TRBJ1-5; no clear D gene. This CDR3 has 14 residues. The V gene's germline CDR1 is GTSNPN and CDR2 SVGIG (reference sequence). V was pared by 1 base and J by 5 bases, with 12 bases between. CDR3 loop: CAWSGAGGHQPQHF. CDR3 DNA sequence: TGTGCCTGGAGTGGGGCAGGAGGTCATCAGCCCCAGCATTTT.

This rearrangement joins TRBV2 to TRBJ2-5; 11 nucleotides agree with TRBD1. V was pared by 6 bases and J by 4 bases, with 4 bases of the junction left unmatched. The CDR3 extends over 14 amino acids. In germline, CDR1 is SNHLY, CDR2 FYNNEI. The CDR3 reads CASRTGTGGETQYF. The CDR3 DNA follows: TGTGCCAGCAGAACCGGGACAGGGGGAGAGACCCAGTACTTC.

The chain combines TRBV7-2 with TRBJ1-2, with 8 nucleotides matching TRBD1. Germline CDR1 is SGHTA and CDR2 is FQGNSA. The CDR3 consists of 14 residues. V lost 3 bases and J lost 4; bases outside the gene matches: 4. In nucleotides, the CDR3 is TGTGCCAGCAGCTTGGGACAGGACTTCTATGGCTACACCTTC. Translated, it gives CASSLGQDFYGYTF.

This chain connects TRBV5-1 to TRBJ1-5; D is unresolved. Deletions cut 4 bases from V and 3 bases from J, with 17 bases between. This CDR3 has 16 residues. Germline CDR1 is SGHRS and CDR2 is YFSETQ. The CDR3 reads CASSPGVGEHNQPQHF. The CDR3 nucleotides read TGCGCCAGCAGCCCCGGGGTCGGGGAACACAATCAGCCCCAGCATTTT.

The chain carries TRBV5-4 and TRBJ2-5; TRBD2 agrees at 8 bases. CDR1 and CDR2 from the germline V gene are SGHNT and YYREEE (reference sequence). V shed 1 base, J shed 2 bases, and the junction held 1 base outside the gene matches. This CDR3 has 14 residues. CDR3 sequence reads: CASSLRGGQETQYF. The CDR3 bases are TGTGCCAGCAGCTTGCGGGGGGGACAAGAGACCCAGTACTTC.

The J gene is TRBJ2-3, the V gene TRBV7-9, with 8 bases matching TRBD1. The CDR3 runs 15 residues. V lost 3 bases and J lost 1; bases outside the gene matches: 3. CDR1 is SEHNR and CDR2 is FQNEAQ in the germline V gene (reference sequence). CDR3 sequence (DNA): TGTGCCAGCAGCTTTGGACAGGGAGGCACAGATACGCAGTATTTT. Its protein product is CASSFGQGGTDTQYF. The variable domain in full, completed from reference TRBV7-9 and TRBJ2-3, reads DTGVSQNPRHKITKRGQNVTFRCDPISEHNRLYWYRQTLGQGPEFLTYFQNEAQLEKSRLLSDRFSAERPKGSFSTLEIQRTEQGDSAMYLCASSFGQGGTDTQYFGPGTRLTVL.

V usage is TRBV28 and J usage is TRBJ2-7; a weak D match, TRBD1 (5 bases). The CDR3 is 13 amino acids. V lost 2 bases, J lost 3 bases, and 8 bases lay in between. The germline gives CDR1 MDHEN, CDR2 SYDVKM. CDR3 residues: CASSLQGFYEQYF. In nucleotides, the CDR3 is TGTGCCAGCAGTTTACAGGGTTTCTACGAGCAGTACTTC. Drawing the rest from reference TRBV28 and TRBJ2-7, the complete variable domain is DVKVTQSSRYLVKRTGEKVFLECVQDMDHENMFWYRQDPGLGLRLIYFSYDVKMKEKGDIPEGYSVSREKKERFSLILESASTNQTSMYLCASSLQGFYEQYFGPGTRLTVT.

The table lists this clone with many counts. This CDR3 is CASSPLPTGREGTADTQYF. In DNA form, the CDR3 reads TGCGCCAGCAGCCCACTCCCGACCGGGCGGGAGGGGACCGCAGATACGCAGTATTTT. The V call is TRBV5-1, the J call TRBJ2-3, with 9 bases that match TRBD2. V dropped 4 bases and J dropped 4; count of bases not matched to a gene: 19. Germline CDR1 is SGHRS and CDR2 is YFSETQ. The CDR3 loop spans 19 amino acids.

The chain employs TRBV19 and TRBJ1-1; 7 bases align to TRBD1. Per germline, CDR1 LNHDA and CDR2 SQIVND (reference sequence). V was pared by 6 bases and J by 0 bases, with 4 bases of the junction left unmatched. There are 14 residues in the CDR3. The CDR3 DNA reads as TGTGCCAGTAGCAGACAGGGTGTGAACACTGAAGCTTTCTTT. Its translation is CASSRQGVNTEAFF. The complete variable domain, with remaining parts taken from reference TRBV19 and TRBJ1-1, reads DGGITQSPKYLFRKEGQNVTLSCEQNLNHDAMYWYRQDPGQGLRLIYYSQIVNDFQKGDIAEGYSVSREKKESFPLTVTSAQKNPTAFYLCASSRQGVNTEAFFGQGTRLTVV.

CDR3 DNA sequence: TGTGCCAGCAGCGTAGGGAATAGAGGGAATGAGCAGTTCTTC. Amino acid sequence: CASSVGNRGNEQFF. The chain recombines TRBV9 with TRBJ2-1, with D perhaps TRBD2 (5 bases). Per germline, CDR1 SGDLS and CDR2 YYNGEE. The CDR3 consists of 14 residues. The V and J ends lost 0 bases and 7 bases respectively, with 11 bases between them.